This TCR beta chain was profiled in a study of shared T cell receptors in the human thymus. The CDR3 runs 19 residues. Looked up from germline, CDR1 is LGHNA and CDR2 is YSLEER. With 0 bases clipped from V and 5 bases from J, the junction kept 13 bases outside the gene matches. The protocol was immunoSEQ multiplex PCR, while the TCRdb copy is restricted to in-frame clones and leaves out a portion. Among 500,000 to 850,000 clones listed, roughly 86% were seen once. The sample was also reused in another study, on human thymus T cells.

The J gene is TRBJ2-2, the V gene TRBV4-3, with TRBD1 matching 9 bases. The source material was thymocytes. The origin of this receptor is a boy under three years old with a congenital heart defect. CDR3 DNA: TGCGCCAGCAGCCAAGATTCCCCTAACGGACAGGGGAAAACCGGGGAGCTGTTTTTT. Residues: CASSQDSPNGQGKTGELFF.